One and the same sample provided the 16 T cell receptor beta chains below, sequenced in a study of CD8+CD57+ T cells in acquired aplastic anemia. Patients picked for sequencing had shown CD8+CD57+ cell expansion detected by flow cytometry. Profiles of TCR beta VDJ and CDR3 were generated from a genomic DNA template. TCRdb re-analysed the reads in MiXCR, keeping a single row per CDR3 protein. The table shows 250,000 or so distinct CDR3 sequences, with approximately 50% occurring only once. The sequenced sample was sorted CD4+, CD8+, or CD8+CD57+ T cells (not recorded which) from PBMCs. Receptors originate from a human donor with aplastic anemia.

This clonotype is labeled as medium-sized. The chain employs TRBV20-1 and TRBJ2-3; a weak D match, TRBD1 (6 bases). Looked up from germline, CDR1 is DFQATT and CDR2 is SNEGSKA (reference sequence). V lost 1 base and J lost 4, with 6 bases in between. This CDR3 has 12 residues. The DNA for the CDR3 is TGCAGTGCTAGAGCAGGGGCAGATACGCAGTATTTT. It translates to CSARAGADTQYF.

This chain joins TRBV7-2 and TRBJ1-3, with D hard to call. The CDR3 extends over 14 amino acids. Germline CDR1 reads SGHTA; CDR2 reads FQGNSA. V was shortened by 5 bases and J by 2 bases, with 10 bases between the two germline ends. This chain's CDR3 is CASSNSAAGNTIYF. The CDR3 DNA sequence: TGTGCCAGCAGCAACAGCGCGGCTGGAAACACCATATATTTT.

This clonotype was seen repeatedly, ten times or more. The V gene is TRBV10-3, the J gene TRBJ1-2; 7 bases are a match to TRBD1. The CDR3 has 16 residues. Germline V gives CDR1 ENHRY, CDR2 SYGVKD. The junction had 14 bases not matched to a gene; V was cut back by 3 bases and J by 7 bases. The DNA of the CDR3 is TGTGCCATCAGTGATAGATTACAGACAGGGAAATCTGGCTACACCTTC. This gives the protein CAISDRLQTGKSGYTF.

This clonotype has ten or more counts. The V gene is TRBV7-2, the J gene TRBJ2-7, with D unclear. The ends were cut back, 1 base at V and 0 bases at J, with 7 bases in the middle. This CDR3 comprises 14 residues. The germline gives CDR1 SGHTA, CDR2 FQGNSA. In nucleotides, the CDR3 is TGTGCCAGCAGCTTAGGGCGGTACTCCTACGAGCAGTACTTC. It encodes CASSLGRYSYEQYF.

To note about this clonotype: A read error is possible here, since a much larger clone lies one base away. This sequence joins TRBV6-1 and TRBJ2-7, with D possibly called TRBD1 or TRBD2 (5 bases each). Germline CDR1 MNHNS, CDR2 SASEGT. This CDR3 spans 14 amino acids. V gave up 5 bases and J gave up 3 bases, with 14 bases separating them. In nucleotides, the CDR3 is TGTGCCAGCAGTTACGCCGGGGCCGGCTACGAGCAGTACGTC. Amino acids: CASSYAGAGYEQYV.

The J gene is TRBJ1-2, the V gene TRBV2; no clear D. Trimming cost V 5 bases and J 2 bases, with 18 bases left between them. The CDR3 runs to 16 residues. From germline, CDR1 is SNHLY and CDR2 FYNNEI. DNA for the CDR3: TGTGCCAGCAGTTCCTGGGCCCTTGGCGGGAACTATGGCTACACCTTC. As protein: CASSSWALGGNYGYTF.

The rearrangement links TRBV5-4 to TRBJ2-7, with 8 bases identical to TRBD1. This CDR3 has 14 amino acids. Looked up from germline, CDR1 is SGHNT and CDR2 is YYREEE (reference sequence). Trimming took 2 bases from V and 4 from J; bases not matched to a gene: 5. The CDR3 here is CASSLPGQVYEQYF. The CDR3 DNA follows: TGTGCCAGCAGCTTACCGGGACAGGTTTACGAGCAGTACTTC.

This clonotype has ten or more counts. The CDR3 DNA sequence: TGTGCCAGCAGCTCCCAGGGGGGTTTGGGGTATGGCTACACCTTC. It is translated as CASSSQGGLGYGYTF. J is TRBJ1-2 and V is TRBV9; 7 positions match TRBD1. Per germline, CDR1 SGDLS and CDR2 YYNGEE. This CDR3 spans 15 amino acids. V lost 4 bases and J lost 5; bases outside the gene matches: 11.

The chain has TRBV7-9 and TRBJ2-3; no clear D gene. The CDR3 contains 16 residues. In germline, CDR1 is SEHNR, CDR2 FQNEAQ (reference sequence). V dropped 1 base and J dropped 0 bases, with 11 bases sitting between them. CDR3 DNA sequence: TGTGCCAGCAGCTTAGACGACTTTACTAGCACAGATACGCAGTATTTT. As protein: CASSLDDFTSTDTQYF.

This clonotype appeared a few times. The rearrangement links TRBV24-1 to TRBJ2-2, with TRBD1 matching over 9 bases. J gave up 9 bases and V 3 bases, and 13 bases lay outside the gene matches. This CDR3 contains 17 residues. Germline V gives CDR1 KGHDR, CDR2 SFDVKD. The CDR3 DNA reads TGTGCCACCAGTGATCATACCCTTACAGGGGGCATCAGGGAGCTGTTTTTT. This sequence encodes CATSDHTLTGGIRELFF.

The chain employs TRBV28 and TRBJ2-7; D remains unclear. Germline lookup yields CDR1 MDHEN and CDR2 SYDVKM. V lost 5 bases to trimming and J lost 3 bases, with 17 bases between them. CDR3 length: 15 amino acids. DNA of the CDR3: TGTGCCAGCAGTGAGCGCGTCGGTATCTACTACGAGCAGTACTTC. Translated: CASSERVGIYYEQYF.

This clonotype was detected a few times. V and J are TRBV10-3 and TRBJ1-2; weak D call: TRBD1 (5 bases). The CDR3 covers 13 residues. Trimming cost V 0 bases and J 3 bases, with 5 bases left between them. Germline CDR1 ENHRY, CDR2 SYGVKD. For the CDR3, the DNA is TGTGCCATCAGTGAGTCAGGGGACTATGGCTACACCTTC. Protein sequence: CAISESGDYGYTF.

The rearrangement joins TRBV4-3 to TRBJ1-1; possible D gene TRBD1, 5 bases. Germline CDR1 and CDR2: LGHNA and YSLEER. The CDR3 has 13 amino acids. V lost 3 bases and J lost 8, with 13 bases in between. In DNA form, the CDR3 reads TGCGCCAGCAGCCAGGGGGTGGGGGTAGAAGCTTTCTTT. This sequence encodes CASSQGVGVEAFF.

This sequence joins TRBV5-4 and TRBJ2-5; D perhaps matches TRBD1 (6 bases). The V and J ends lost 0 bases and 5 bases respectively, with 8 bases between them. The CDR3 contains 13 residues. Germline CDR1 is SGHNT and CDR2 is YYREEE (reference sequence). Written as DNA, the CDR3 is TGTGCCAGCAGCTTGGAGAGGGGGGAGACCCAGTACTTC. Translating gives CASSLERGETQYF.

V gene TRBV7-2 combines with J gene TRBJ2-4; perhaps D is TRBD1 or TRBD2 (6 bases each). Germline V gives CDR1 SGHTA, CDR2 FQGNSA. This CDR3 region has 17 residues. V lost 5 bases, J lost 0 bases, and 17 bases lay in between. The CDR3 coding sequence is TGTGCCAGCAGCCCACGACCTTGGGGGGCAGCCAAAAACATTCAGTACTTC. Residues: CASSPRPWGAAKNIQYF.

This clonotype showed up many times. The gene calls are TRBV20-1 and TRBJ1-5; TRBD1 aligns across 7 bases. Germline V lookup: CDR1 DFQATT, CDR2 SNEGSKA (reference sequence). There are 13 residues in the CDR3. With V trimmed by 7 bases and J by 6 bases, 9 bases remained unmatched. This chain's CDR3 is CSGITGEAQPQHF. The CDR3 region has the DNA TGCAGTGGAATAACAGGGGAGGCTCAGCCCCAGCATTTT.